Below, 14 T cell receptor beta chains from the same sample are listed, as sequenced in a study of T cells in Graves' hyperthyroidism and ophthalmopathy. TCR beta CDR3 region amplification was performed from RNA transcripts. Researchers ran a first-round RT-PCR on the TCR CDR3 using the HTBI primer set. TCRdb re-derived calls from the multiplex PCR reads in MiXCR, one entry per CDR3 protein. The sample includes approximately 700,000 distinct CDR3 sequences, about 15% of them seen just once. The specimen sequenced was blood. The receptors were sampled from a man aged 18 to 30 with Graves' hyperthyroidism.

This chain joins TRBV28 and TRBJ2-1, with D possibly matching TRBD2 (5 bases). V was clipped by 5 bases and J by 6 bases, with 11 bases between them. This CDR3 comprises 13 residues. Germline V gives CDR1 MDHEN, CDR2 SYDVKM. The CDR3 region has the DNA TGTGCCAGCAGTACCGGACTCCCCAATGAGCAGTTCTTC. Amino acid sequence: CASSTGLPNEQFF.

The chain links TRBV2 to TRBJ2-1; TRBD2 matches at 13 bases. J gave up 6 bases and V 7 bases, and 15 bases lay outside the gene matches. This CDR3 spans 18 amino acids. Germline lookup yields CDR1 SNHLY and CDR2 FYNNEI. CDR3 loop: CASIPEDRGLAGTNEQFF. CDR3 nucleotides: TGTGCCAGCATCCCTGAGGACAGGGGACTAGCGGGAACCAATGAGCAGTTCTTC.

This clonotype occurred many times. The chain has TRBV12-3 or TRBV12-4 and TRBJ2-7, with D maybe TRBD1 (6 bases). This CDR3 has 13 amino acids. The germline V and J ends were trimmed by 4 bases and 3 bases, with 10 bases remaining between them. CDR3 sequence (DNA): TGTGCCAGCAGTTCAACAGGGCACTACGAGCAGTACTTC. This translates into CASSSTGHYEQYF.

This clonotype was seen only a few times. The genes are TRBV4-2 and TRBJ2-5; TRBD2 aligns across 11 bases. V was clipped by 2 bases and J by 3 bases; unmatched bases: 5. Germline CDR1 LGHNA, CDR2 YNFKEQ. CDR3 size: 16 residues. CDR3 loop: CASSQRTSGPEETQYF. CDR3 coding DNA: TGTGCCAGCAGCCAAAGGACTAGCGGGCCTGAAGAGACCCAGTACTTC.

The sample holds many counts of this clonotype. The V and J genes are TRBV28 and TRBJ1-5, with 9 positions matching TRBD1. The V and J ends lost 5 bases and 5 bases, in that order; junction bases with no gene match: 13. The CDR3 loop spans 17 amino acids. Looked up from germline, CDR1 is MDHEN and CDR2 is SYDVKM. CDR3 DNA: TGTGCCAGCAGTGAACCGTCCGGGGACAGGGATGATCAGCCCCAGCATTTT. It encodes CASSEPSGDRDDQPQHF.

V is TRBV7-6 and J is TRBJ1-3, with TRBD1 matching 9 bases. After removal of 7 bases from V and 1 base from J, the junction contained 5 bases not matched to a gene. Germline lookup yields CDR1 SGHVS and CDR2 FNYEAQ. The CDR3 length is 15 residues. CDR3 nucleotide sequence: TGTGCCAGCACCCGGGACAGGGCATCTGGAAACACCATATATTTT. The encoded protein is CASTRDRASGNTIYF.

This clonotype was counted at least ten times. This chain connects TRBV24-1 to TRBJ2-1; D is possibly TRBD2 (5 bases). Trimming stripped 9 bases from V and 5 bases from J, with 13 bases between. The CDR3 has 13 amino acids. CDR1 and CDR2 (germline): KGHDR, SFDVKD. The CDR3 loop is CATGRGRDNEQFF. The CDR3 nucleotides are TGTGCCACCGGCCGGGGAAGGGACAATGAGCAGTTCTTC.

The chain links TRBV12-3 or TRBV12-4 to TRBJ2-7; D remains unclear. CDR3 length: 14 residues. Between the trimmed V and J ends, which lost 1 base and 3 bases, there was a span of 10 bases. CDR3 sequence: CASSLDTDVYEQYF. The CDR3 bases are TGTGCCAGCAGTTTAGACACCGACGTCTACGAGCAGTACTTC.

The rearrangement uses TRBV20-1 and TRBJ2-1; TRBD2 agrees at 14 bases. CDR3 length: 15 amino acids. CDR1 and CDR2 from the germline V gene are DFQATT and SNEGSKA (reference sequence). V was pared by 4 bases and J by 10 bases, with 9 bases of the junction left unmatched. The chain's CDR3 is CSAIPPGLAGEEQFF. CDR3 nucleotides: TGCAGTGCTATTCCTCCGGGACTAGCGGGAGAGGAGCAGTTCTTC.

This chain joins TRBV7-3 and TRBJ2-3, with no clear D. Germline CDR1 is SGHTA and CDR2 is FQGTGA. V was clipped by 5 bases and J by 5 bases, with 14 bases between them. The CDR3 is 14 residues long. The DNA for the CDR3 is TGTGCCAGCAGCCCCGGTAATCCGGGAGATACGCAGTATTTT. It is translated as CASSPGNPGDTQYF.

CDR3 DNA: TGTGCCAGCAGCTTAGGGGCTAGCGGGGTGAATGAGCAGTTCTTC. Encoded protein: CASSLGASGVNEQFF. The gene calls are TRBV11-2 and TRBJ2-1; TRBD2 matches at 9 bases. The length of the CDR3 is 15 residues. V was clipped by 1 base and J by 7 bases; unmatched bases: 5. CDR1 is SGHAT, CDR2 FQNNGV, per germline.

This clonotype occurred many times. The chain carries TRBV15 and TRBJ1-1, with unresolved D. This CDR3 is built from 15 residues. Deletions cut 5 bases from V and 1 base from J, with 14 bases between. Germline V gene data show CDR1 as LNHNV and CDR2 as YYDKDF (reference sequence). The CDR3 region is CATSVSSWGNTEAFF. For the CDR3, the DNA is TGTGCCACCAGCGTCAGCTCTTGGGGGAACACTGAAGCTTTCTTT.

This rearrangement joins TRBV28 to TRBJ1-1, with unresolved D. The V gene's germline CDR1 is MDHEN and CDR2 SYDVKM. This CDR3 region has 11 residues. V lost 5 bases, J lost 5 bases, and 6 bases lay in between. The DNA of the CDR3 is TGTGCCAGCAGTACTTTTACTGAAGCTTTCTTT. This translates into CASSTFTEAFF.

This chain joins TRBV6-2 or TRBV6-3 and TRBJ2-2; perhaps D is TRBD1 or TRBD2 (5 bases each). Germline CDR1 is MNHEY and CDR2 is SVGEGT. The V end was cut by 2 bases, the J end by 0 bases, with 7 bases between. The CDR3 contains 15 residues. For the CDR3, the DNA is TGTGCCAGCAGTTACGAGGGGTCGAACACCGGGGAGCTGTTTTTT. Translation: CASSYEGSNTGELFF.